This TCR beta chain originates from a study of CD8 T cells in Susac syndrome. Whole-study findings and limits: The study's TCR sequencing and HLA analysis drew on a certain number of individuals. That number was acknowledged as relatively small.

Germline lookup yields CDR1 LNHDA and CDR2 SQIVND (reference sequence). This CDR3 is 15 amino acids long. The germline V and J ends were trimmed by 1 base and 0 bases, with 9 bases remaining between them. RNA in amounts of about 0.5 to 1 ug was reverse transcribed with random hexamers. TCRdb processed the immunoSEQ multiplex PCR reads anew with MiXCR; each CDR3 protein has one entry. The table records around 150,000 distinct CDR3 sequences, 80% to 95% of them present only once. As regards this clonotype: Its target is not known.

The genes are TRBV19 and TRBJ1-1; D gene uncertain. This TCR derives from a human donor in good health. Source material: CD4+ T cells from PBMCs. CDR3 nucleotide sequence: TGTGCCAGTAGTATAGTCGGACTCTTGAACACTGAAGCTTTCTTT. The encoded protein is CASSIVGLLNTEAFF. The entire variable domain, with the rest obtained from reference TRBV19 and TRBJ1-1, is as follows: DGGITQSPKYLFRKEGQNVTLSCEQNLNHDAMYWYRQDPGQGLRLIYYSQIVNDFQKGDIAEGYSVSREKKESFPLTVTSAQKNPTAFYLCASSIVGLLNTEAFFGQGTRLTVV.